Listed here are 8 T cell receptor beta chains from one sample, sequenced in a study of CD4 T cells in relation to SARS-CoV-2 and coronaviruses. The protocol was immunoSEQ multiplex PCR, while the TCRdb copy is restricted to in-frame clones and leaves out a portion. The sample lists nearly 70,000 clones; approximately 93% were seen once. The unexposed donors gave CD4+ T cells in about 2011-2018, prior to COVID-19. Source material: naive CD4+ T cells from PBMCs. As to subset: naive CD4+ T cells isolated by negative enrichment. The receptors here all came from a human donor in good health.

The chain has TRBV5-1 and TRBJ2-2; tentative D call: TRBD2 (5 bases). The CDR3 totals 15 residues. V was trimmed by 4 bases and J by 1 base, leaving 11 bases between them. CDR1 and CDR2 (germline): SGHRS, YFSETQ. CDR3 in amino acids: CASSPEAGNTGELFF. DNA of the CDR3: TGCGCCAGCAGCCCGGAGGCGGGGAACACCGGGGAGCTGTTTTTT.

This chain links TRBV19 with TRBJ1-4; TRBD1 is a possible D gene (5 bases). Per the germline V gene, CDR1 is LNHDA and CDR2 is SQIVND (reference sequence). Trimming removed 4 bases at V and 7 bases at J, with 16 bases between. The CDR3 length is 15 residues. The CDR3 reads CASSTAGRDGEKLFF. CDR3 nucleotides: TGTGCCAGTAGTACCGCGGGCCGGGACGGTGAAAAACTGTTTTTT.

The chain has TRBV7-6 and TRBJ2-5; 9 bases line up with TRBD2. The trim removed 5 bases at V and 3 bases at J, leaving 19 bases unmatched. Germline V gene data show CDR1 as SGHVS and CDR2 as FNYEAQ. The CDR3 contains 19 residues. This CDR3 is CASSPLAGGPSSLKETQYF. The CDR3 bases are TGTGCCAGCAGCCCCTTGGCGGGGGGGCCGAGTTCGCTAAAAGAGACCCAGTACTTC.

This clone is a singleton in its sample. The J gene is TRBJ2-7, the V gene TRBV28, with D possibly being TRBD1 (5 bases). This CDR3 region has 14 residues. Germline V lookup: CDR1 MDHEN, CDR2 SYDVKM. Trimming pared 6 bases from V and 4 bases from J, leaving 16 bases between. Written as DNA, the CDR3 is TGTGCCAGCAGCACAGGTGAGATTTTATACGAGCAGTACTTC. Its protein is CASSTGEILYEQYF.

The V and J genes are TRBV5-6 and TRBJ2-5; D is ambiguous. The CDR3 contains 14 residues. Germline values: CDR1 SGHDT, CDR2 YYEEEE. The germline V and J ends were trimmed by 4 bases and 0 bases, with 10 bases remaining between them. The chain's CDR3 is CASSGDTYQETQYF. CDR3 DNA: TGTGCCAGCAGCGGTGACACGTACCAAGAGACCCAGTACTTC.

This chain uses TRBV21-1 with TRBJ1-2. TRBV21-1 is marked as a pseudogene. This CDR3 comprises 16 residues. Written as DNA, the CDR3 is TGTGCCAGCAGCAAAAACGGGGCCCAGGAGAACTATGGCTACACCTTC. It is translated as CASSKNGAQENYGYTF.

The CDR3 reads CASSYSRRAYEQYF. DNA for the CDR3: TGTGCCAGCAGTTACTCGAGACGAGCATACGAGCAGTACTTC. The V gene is TRBV6-5, the J gene TRBJ2-7; D remains unclear. CDR1 and CDR2 from the germline V gene are MNHEY and SVGAGI. V was cut by 0 bases and J by 4 bases, with 10 bases left in between. This CDR3 is 14 amino acids long.

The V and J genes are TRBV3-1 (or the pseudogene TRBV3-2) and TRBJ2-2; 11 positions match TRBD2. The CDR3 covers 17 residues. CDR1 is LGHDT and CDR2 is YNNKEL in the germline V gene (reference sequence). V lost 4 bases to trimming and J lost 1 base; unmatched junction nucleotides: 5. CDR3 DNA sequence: TGTGCCAGCAGCCCCCTCGGGACTAGCGGGAACACCGGGGAGCTGTTTTTT. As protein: CASSPLGTSGNTGELFF.